The sample holds a few counts of the clone carrying this TCR beta chain. Its antigen is not identified. This sample is drawn from a study of T-cell memory formation after mild COVID-19. The wider study: TCR clusters largely stayed donor specific. Study-wide results and caveats: Cross-reactive memory seemingly joined, as some responding clones were found in pre-infection memory. CD8+ contracting clones occupied EMRA, while CD4+ ones occupied mainly CM and EM.

Germline V CDR1 and CDR2: DFQATT, SNEGSKA (reference sequence). Trimming shortened V by 3 bases and J by 4 bases, and 12 bases separated the two germline ends. The CDR3 contains 13 residues. TCR alpha and TCR beta cDNA libraries carrying sample barcodes and UMIs came from 5'RACE with constant-segment primers. In TCRdb, the 5' RACE reads were re-called with MiXCR into one record per CDR3 protein. The sample lists about 110,000 distinct CDR3 sequences, around 17% occurring once. The source is a man aged 18 to 29 who had mild COVID-19 (a few samples of this study predate the infection). Cell type and time point are not known. Sequenced material: PBMCs or a T cell subset sorted from them (not recorded which). J is TRBJ1-1 and V is TRBV20-1; a weak D match, TRBD1 (6 bases). CDR3 nucleotides: TGCAGTGCTAGGGGGGGGCTGGGCACTGAAGCTTTCTTT. Its protein product is CSARGGLGTEAFF.